Detailed here is one T cell receptor (beta chain). Which antigen it targets is not known. Per-base quality was not reported, and no clone a single base away is much larger than it. Another Seattle source contributed samples from volunteer blood donors who had recovered from COVID-19. Collaborating institutions collected whole blood in K2EDTA tubes following their own protocols. For TCRbeta analysis, collaborator samples were shipped as frozen whole blood, as isolated PBMCs, or as DNA extracted from either sample type. TCRbeta CDR3 regions were amplified from genomic DNA by means of the immunoSEQ Assay, a bias-controlled multiplex PCR. The source study handled its data this way. Within the assay, amplification of reference gene primers was used to estimate how many nucleated cells each sample contained. To quantify the absolute abundance of each unique TCRbeta CDR3 rearrangement, sequence reads were collapsed and filtered. For each sample, productive Simpson clonality was calculated as the square root of Simpson's diversity index over productive rearrangements. TCRdb retrieved this table from immuneACCESS and kept in-frame rearrangements only. Not all clones are present; in checked studies, unresolved V genes account for under half, and no reason is known for the remainder. From that table come the V and J calls and clone size; the DNA was used to work out D and trimming. This sample has about 260,000 clones in its table, and 87% of those were observed once. The ten top clones hold about 1.6% of the sample.

This sample is drawn from a study of blood T cell repertoires in COVID-19 (dated by TCRdb to about 2020). Background on the whole study: Collaborator samples came from the United States, Italy and Spain and covered acute and convalescent phases of COVID-19. The prospective study material was composed of cDNA or gDNA derived from T cells, B-cell-depleted T cells, or PBMCs. The dataset comprised deeply sampled blood TCRbeta repertoires from subjects exposed to, actively infected with, or recovered from COVID-19. The repertoires were made available in a free public database intended to serve as a resource for research on the immune response to SARS-CoV-2. Samples came from the ongoing ImmuneRACE study (first 160 participants) plus 1,254 subjects from 6 global collaborators. Nearly every sample came with metadata listing a de-identified subject ID, COVID-19 status, age in years and sex. Where HLA class I and class II types were available, the types were taken from metadata supplied by the sample provider, not from assay-based typing. Findings and caveats that apply to the study as a whole: The amount of clinical and demographic metadata varied by source and participant and was provided uncurated.

Based on the germline V gene (reference sequence), the CDR1 and CDR2 sequences are MNHEY and SMNVEV. The CDR3 numbers 15 residues from cysteine through phenylalanine. CDR3 DNA is the only sequence kept; it has 45 bases, read in frame from the first base. The germline ends are 14 bases apart after V is trimmed by 3 bases and J by 2 bases. The rearranged segments are TRBV27 and TRBJ2-7; the D segment could be TRBD2, given 5 matching bases. Source material: peripheral blood. This TCR was recovered from a woman aged 40 to 55 who had recovered from COVID-19. The DNA sequence is as follows: TGTGCCAGCAGTTTTGAGAGGGCTGGAACCTACGAGCAGTACTTC. It codes for CASSFERAGTYEQYF.